This T cell receptor (beta chain) appears in the sequencing data of a study of resident and recirculating memory T cells in vitiligo (dated by TCRdb to 2016 to 2019). Notes on the research overall: For TCR beta sequencing, each of 3 stable vitiligo patients provided PBMCs along with epidermis taken by shave biopsy from two lesional and two nonlesional sites. Right before genomic DNA was extracted using the Qiagen DNeasy Blood & Tissue Kit, the samples were homogenized with no cell sorting step. The goal of the human TCR beta sequencing was to check whether lesional vitiligo skin contained specific clones that differed from the clones found in nonlesional skin and blood. General conclusions and limits of the study: Future mechanistic studies are needed so that the relative contributions of the lesion-infiltrating T cell clones and of human Trm versus Tcm pools can be evaluated. Because TCR sequences were not shared across biopsy sites or across patients, the findings suggest that different lesions are infiltrated by different T cell clones, a pattern described as private specificity. No single dominant TCR clone was found, and clonality differed from one vitiligo lesion to another. By overlap and correlation analysis, no significant repertoire overlap was shown between biopsies, even within a single patient, except for each lesion compared with itself.

Vitiligo was considered stable when no change in lesions had been observed over the previous 6 months. Stable patients also had to lack confetti depigmentation, a clinical sign of active vitiligo. Any patient who had received treatment in the previous three months was excluded. Ficoll density gradient centrifugation was used to isolate PBMCs from heparinized blood, after which the PBMCs were flash-frozen. As for this clone: Its antigen remains undetermined. It has no much larger one-base neighbor in the sample; base qualities were not kept.

TCR beta chains were amplified from genomic DNA using the immunoSEQ hsTCRB kit. The immunoSEQ service sequenced the TCR beta libraries on an Illumina MiSeq instrument. The study's own analysis went as follows. Analysis of the repertoire data was performed with the immunoSEQ Analyzer. Not all clones reach the TCRdb copy of this immuneACCESS table, which keeps in-frame sequences only. Checked studies attribute under half of the gap to unresolved V genes and leave the rest unexplained. From that table come the V and J calls and clone size; the DNA was used to work out D and trimming. This sample has tens of thousands of clones in its table, and approximately 90% of those were observed once. Roughly 5% of the sample belongs to the ten largest clones. The TCR originated in a male donor with vitiligo. Sequencing used blood.

The DNA reads as follows: TGTGCCAGCAGCTTTCATACTAGCGGAAGCACAGATACGCAGTATTTT. Translated, it gives CASSFHTSGSTDTQYF. In this chain, TRBV5-4 is recombined with TRBJ2-3; TRBD2 matches 8 bases in the middle. Reading from cysteine to phenylalanine, the CDR3 counts 16 amino acids. Just the 48-base CDR3 DNA is kept, in frame starting at base 1. As encoded in the germline V gene (reference sequence), CDR1 is SGHNT while CDR2 is YYREEE. V trim: 2 bases; J trim: 0 bases; unmatched bases: 5.